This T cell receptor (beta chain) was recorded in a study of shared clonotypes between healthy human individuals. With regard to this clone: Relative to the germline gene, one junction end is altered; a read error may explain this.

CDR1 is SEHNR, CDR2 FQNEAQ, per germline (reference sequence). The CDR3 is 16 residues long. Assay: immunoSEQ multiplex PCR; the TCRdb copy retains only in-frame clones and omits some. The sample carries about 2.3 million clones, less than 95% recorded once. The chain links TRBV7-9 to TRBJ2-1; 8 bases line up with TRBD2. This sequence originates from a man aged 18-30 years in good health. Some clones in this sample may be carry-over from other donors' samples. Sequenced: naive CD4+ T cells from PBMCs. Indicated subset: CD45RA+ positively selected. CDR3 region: CACSSRGVAGGDEQFF. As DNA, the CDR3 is TGTGCCTGCAGCTCCCGCGGAGTTGCGGGAGGCGATGAGCAGTTCTTC.